This TCR beta chain originates from a study of blood T cell repertoires in COVID-19. Study information: From T cells, B-cell-depleted T cells, or PBMCs came the material, which was cDNA or gDNA.

This clone was detected once. Unmatched junction bases numbered 4, after V lost 3 bases and J lost 0 bases. CDR1 SGHVS and CDR2 FNYEAQ come from the germline V gene. The CDR3 has 16 residues. Assay: immunoSEQ multiplex PCR; the TCRdb copy retains only in-frame clones and omits some. This sample has under 200,000 clones, with about 80% found just once. The clonotype was recovered from a woman aged 60 to 75 with acute COVID-19. This rearrangement joins TRBV7-6 to TRBJ2-1; 8 bases align to TRBD2. What was sequenced was PBMCs or T cells enriched from blood (not recorded which). CDR3 nucleotides: TGTGCCAGCAGCTTTAGAGGGACTAGCTCCTACAATGAGCAGTTCTTC. It codes for CASSFRGTSSYNEQFF. The full variable domain, completed using reference TRBV7-6 and TRBJ2-1, is GAGVSQSPRYKVTKRGQDVALRCDPISGHVSLYWYRQALGQGPEFLTYFNYEAQQDKSGLPNDRFSAERPEGSISTLTIQRTEQRDSAMYRCASSFRGTSSYNEQFFGPGTRLTVL.